These 20 T cell receptor beta chains were sequenced from one sample in a study of cytomegalovirus exposure and HLA in healthy donors. Vbeta (60) and Jbeta (13) primers were used in the PCR. Here immunoSEQ multiplex PCR was the method, and the copy in TCRdb shows in-frame clones only, minus some. This table has about 180,000 clones, roughly 85% appearing once. Specimen: PBMCs. The receptors stem from a boy between 2 and 10 years old in good health and CMV-seronegative.

This chain uses TRBV28 with TRBJ2-6, with TRBD1 matching over 9 bases. The germline V gene encodes CDR1 MDHEN and CDR2 SYDVKM. Trimming removed 5 bases from V and 4 bases from J; junction bases left unmatched: 3. This CDR3 is 15 amino acids long. DNA for the CDR3: TGTGCCAGCAGTCGGGGGACAGGGGGGGCCAACGTCCTGACTTTC. This gives the protein CASSRGTGGANVLTF.

V gene TRBV5-1 combines with J gene TRBJ1-1; possibly TRBD1 for D (6 bases). The V end was cut by 4 bases, the J end by 1 base, with 14 bases between. The CDR3 contains 15 residues. The germline V gene encodes CDR1 SGHRS and CDR2 YFSETQ. CDR3 coding DNA: TGCGCCAGCAGCCCCAGCGGGGGGCCGAACACTGAAGCTTTCTTT. Its translation is CASSPSGGPNTEAFF.

V is TRBV27 and J is TRBJ2-5; a possible D gene is TRBD1 (6 bases). The V gene lost 6 bases and the J gene lost 1 base, with 15 bases spanning the gap. The germline V gene has CDR1 MNHEY and CDR2 SMNVEV (reference sequence). The CDR3 contains 15 residues. The CDR3 coding sequence is TGTGCCAGCAGCCAGCTACAGGGATTCCAAGAGACCCAGTACTTC. It yields the protein CASSQLQGFQETQYF.

With respect to this clone: One end of the junction does not line up with germline, which may come from a read error. The chain has TRBV7-9 and TRBJ1-1; no clear D. The CDR3 is 17 residues long. Germline CDR1 and CDR2: SEHNR and FQNEAQ (reference sequence). The CDR3 is CSSSFRVGVVMNTEAFF. CDR3 nucleotide sequence: TGTTCCAGCAGCTTTCGGGTTGGAGTGGTCATGAACACTGAAGCTTTCTTT. Complete variable domain (other parts from reference TRBV7-9 and TRBJ1-1): DTGVSQNPRHKITKRGQNVTFRCDPISEHNRLYWYRQTLGQGPEFLTYFQNEAQLEKSRLLSDRFSAERPKGSFSTLEIQRTEQGDSAMYLCSSSFRVGVVMNTEAFFGQGTRLTVV.

The chain is built from TRBV2 and TRBJ2-7, with TRBD2 identical over 7 bases. Per germline, CDR1 SNHLY and CDR2 FYNNEI. The CDR3 contains 14 residues. V lost 6 bases to trimming and J lost 4 bases; unmatched junction nucleotides: 9. CDR3 in DNA: TGTGCCAGCAGGCGAATAGCGGGTCCTTACGAGCAGTACTTC. This codes for CASRRIAGPYEQYF. Based on the CDR3 plus reference TRBV2 and TRBJ2-7, the full variable domain is EPEVTQTPSHQVTQMGQEVILRCVPISNHLYFYWYRQILGQKVEFLVSFYNNEISEKSEIFDDQFSVERPDGSNFTLKIRSTKLEDSAMYFCASRRIAGPYEQYFGPGTRLTVT.

This chain links TRBV6-1 with TRBJ2-2; TRBD2 is a possible D gene (5 bases). V gave up 4 bases and J gave up 7 bases, with 10 bases separating them. CDR3 length equals 13 residues. CDR1 and CDR2 (germline): MNHNS, SASEGT. The CDR3 protein is CASSVLGGGELFF. The CDR3 bases are TGTGCCAGCAGTGTCCTCGGAGGCGGGGAGCTGTTTTTT.

The chain has TRBV14 and TRBJ2-5, with D unresolved. This CDR3 is 14 amino acids long. The germline CDR1 and CDR2 sequences are SGHDN and FVKESK. Trimming removed 1 base from V and 3 bases from J, with 9 bases in between. CDR3 loop: CASSQGLPEETQYF. The CDR3, as DNA: TGTGCCAGCAGCCAAGGACTCCCCGAAGAGACCCAGTACTTC.

This chain links TRBV10-2 with TRBJ2-3, with 9 nucleotides matching TRBD2. With V trimmed by 8 bases and J by 5 bases, 8 bases remained unmatched. Germline CDR1 and CDR2: WSHSY and SAAADI. The CDR3 runs to 14 residues. The CDR3 sequence is CASFASGAGDTQYF. DNA of the CDR3: TGCGCCAGCTTCGCTAGCGGGGCAGGAGATACGCAGTATTTT.

The chain links TRBV28 to TRBJ1-5; D is unclear. This CDR3 has 17 residues. V was clipped by 6 bases and J by 2 bases, with 20 bases between them. The germline CDR1 and CDR2 sequences are MDHEN and SYDVKM. CDR3 in amino acids: CASSLSRLGSRNQPQHF. The CDR3 nucleotides read TGTGCCAGCAGCTTGTCCAGGTTGGGCAGCCGCAATCAGCCCCAGCATTTT.

The rearrangement links TRBV5-6 to TRBJ2-7; D perhaps matches TRBD1 (5 bases). Per germline, CDR1 SGHDT and CDR2 YYEEEE. CDR3 size: 17 residues. The germline V and J ends were trimmed by 9 bases and 1 base, with 26 bases remaining between them. The CDR3 loop is CANSPPDRQNPSYEQYV. The CDR3 nucleotides read TGTGCCAACTCCCCTCCAGACCGACAGAATCCTTCCTACGAGCAGTACGTC.

CDR3 in amino acids: CASSLKTFAGTGTEAFF. The CDR3 nucleotides are TGTGCCAGCAGCTTAAAAACTTTTGCCGGGACAGGGACTGAAGCTTTCTTT. This chain joins TRBV7-8 and TRBJ1-1, with TRBD1 identical over 9 bases. The CDR3 length is 17 residues. J gave up 5 bases and V 2 bases, and 12 bases lay outside the gene matches. Germline V lookup: CDR1 SGHVS, CDR2 FQNEAQ.

The chain employs TRBV2 and TRBJ1-1; 9 nucleotides line up with TRBD1. The CDR3 spans 16 residues. Trimming took 0 bases from V and 4 from J; bases not matched to a gene: 6. From germline, CDR1 is SNHLY and CDR2 FYNNEI. As DNA, the CDR3 is TGTGCCAGCAGTGAAGCGAAGGGGACAGGGCTCACTGAAGCTTTCTTT. Amino acid sequence: CASSEAKGTGLTEAFF.

J is TRBJ2-3 and V is TRBV19, with a weak D call TRBD1 (5 bases). CDR3 size: 14 residues. CDR1 and CDR2 (germline): LNHDA, SQIVND (reference sequence). Trimming removed 3 bases from V and 4 bases from J, with 11 bases in between. CDR3 residues: CASSIRQGADTQYF. The DNA of the CDR3 is TGTGCCAGTAGTATTCGGCAGGGCGCAGATACGCAGTATTTT.

This chain links TRBV5-5 with TRBJ2-3; a weak D match, TRBD1 (7 bases). CDR1 and CDR2 from the germline V gene are SGHKS and YYEKEE (reference sequence). The germline V and J ends were trimmed by 0 bases and 3 bases, with 11 bases remaining between them. CDR3 length: 15 amino acids. The CDR3 reads CASSLARGVTDTQYF. The CDR3 bases are TGTGCCAGCAGCTTGGCCAGGGGGGTTACAGATACGCAGTATTTT.

The gene calls are TRBV9 and TRBJ2-1; 8 positions match TRBD2. V trimming: 6 bases; J trimming: 10 bases; junction bases outside the gene matches: 15. The CDR3 extends over 15 amino acids. Germline assignment: CDR1 SGDLS and CDR2 YYNGEE. This chain's CDR3 is CASTPGGTTDREQFF. The DNA of the CDR3 is TGTGCCAGCACCCCGGGGGGGACTACGGACAGAGAGCAGTTCTTC.

This chain uses TRBV6-6 with TRBJ2-7; D is undetermined. Germline V lookup: CDR1 MNHNY, CDR2 SVGAGI (reference sequence). This CDR3 is 13 amino acids long. Trimming took off 1 base at V and 6 bases at J, with 10 bases between the two ends. The DNA of the CDR3 is TGTGCCAGCAGTTACTTCGTGAACTCCGAGCAGTACTTC. The encoded protein is CASSYFVNSEQYF.

The chain is built from TRBV28 and TRBJ2-2, with a tentative D call TRBD2 (6 bases). Germline CDR1 MDHEN, CDR2 SYDVKM. This CDR3 spans 16 amino acids. V shed 8 bases and J shed 2 bases, with 18 bases lying between them. The CDR3 coding sequence is TGTGCCAGCTTTAGGGGACTTGGCGGTAACACCGGGGAGCTGTTTTTT. It encodes CASFRGLGGNTGELFF.

This clone was found a few times. V gene TRBV6-1 combines with J gene TRBJ1-6, with D possibly TRBD1 on 5 matching bases. V was shortened by 2 bases and J by 7 bases, with 12 bases between the two germline ends. The CDR3 is made up of 15 amino acids. The germline V gene has CDR1 MNHNS and CDR2 SASEGT. The CDR3 DNA reads TGTGCCAGCAGTGAACAGGGAACCTTAAATTCACCCCTCCACTTT. Translation gives CASSEQGTLNSPLHF.

This rearrangement joins TRBV30 to TRBJ2-7; 7 bases match TRBD2. Germline loops: CDR1 GTSNPN, CDR2 SVGIG (reference sequence). There are 14 residues in the CDR3. The junction had 12 bases not matched to a gene; V was cut back by 5 bases and J by 5 bases. CDR3 in amino acids: CAWAPGLSIHEQYF. DNA of the CDR3: TGTGCCTGGGCTCCGGGACTATCGATCCACGAGCAGTACTTC.

This clone has just a few counts. The chain carries TRBV27 and TRBJ2-1, with 12 nucleotides matching TRBD2. Germline V CDR1 and CDR2: MNHEY, SMNVEV (reference sequence). V gave up 6 bases and J gave up 6 bases; unmatched junction bases: 12. The CDR3 contains 17 residues. The CDR3 protein is CASRNPPASGRGNEQFF. The CDR3 DNA is TGTGCCAGCAGAAACCCCCCGGCTAGCGGGAGGGGCAATGAGCAGTTCTTC.